The clone carrying this T cell receptor beta chain has only a few counts. This sample stems from a study of blood T cell repertoires in COVID-19. Overall study: Italy, Spain and the United States were the sources of the convalescent and acute COVID-19 samples. PBMCs, B-cell-depleted T cells, or T cells provided the cDNA or gDNA that made up the material.

The CDR3 consists of 14 residues. Germline V lookup: CDR1 LGHDT, CDR2 YNNKEL (reference sequence). V was pared by 0 bases and J by 7 bases, with 12 bases between. The method was immunoSEQ multiplex PCR; TCRdb's version includes in-frame clones alone and lacks a portion of them. The data contain 200,000 to 300,000 clones, 81% of them singletons. The sample consisted of peripheral blood. This chain connects TRBV3-1 (or the pseudogene TRBV3-2) to TRBJ2-5; possible D gene TRBD1, 5 bases. The sequence derives from a woman at least 80 years old with COVID-19, enrolled during active disease. The CDR3 bases are TGTGCCAGCAGCCAAGATAGGGCAGGGTGGACCCAGTACTTC. Residues: CASSQDRAGWTQYF.